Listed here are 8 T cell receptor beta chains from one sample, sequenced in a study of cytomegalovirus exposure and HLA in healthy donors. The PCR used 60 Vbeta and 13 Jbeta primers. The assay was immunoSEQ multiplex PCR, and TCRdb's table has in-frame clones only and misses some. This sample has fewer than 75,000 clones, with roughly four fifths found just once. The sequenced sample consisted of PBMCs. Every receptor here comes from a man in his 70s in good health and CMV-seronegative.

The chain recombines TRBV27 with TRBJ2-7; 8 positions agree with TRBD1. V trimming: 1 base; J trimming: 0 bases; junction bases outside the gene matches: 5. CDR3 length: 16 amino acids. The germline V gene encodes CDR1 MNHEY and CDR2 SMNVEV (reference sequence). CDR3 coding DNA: TGTGCCAGCAGTTTATTAGGACAGGGTAACTCCTACGAGCAGTACTTC. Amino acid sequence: CASSLLGQGNSYEQYF.

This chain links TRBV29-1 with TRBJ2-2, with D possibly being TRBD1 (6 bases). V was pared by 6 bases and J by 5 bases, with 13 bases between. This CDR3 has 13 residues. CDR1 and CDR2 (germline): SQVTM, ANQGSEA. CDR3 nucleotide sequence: TGCAGCGTACTCAGAACAGGGACCGGGGAGCTGTTTTTT. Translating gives CSVLRTGTGELFF.

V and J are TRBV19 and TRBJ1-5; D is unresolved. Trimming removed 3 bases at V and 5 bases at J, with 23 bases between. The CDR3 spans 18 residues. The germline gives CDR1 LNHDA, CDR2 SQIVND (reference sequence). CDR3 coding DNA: TGTGCCAGTAGTATGACCCAGTTTTCGGGGATTGCGGATCAGCCCCAGCATTTT. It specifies CASSMTQFSGIADQPQHF.

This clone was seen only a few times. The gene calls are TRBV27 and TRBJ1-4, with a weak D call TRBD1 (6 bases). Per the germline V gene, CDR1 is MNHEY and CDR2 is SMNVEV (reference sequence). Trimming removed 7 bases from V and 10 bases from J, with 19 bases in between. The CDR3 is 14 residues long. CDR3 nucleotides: TGTGCCAGCACCTCACAGGGACGTGTTGGAAAACTGTTTTTT. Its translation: CASTSQGRVGKLFF.

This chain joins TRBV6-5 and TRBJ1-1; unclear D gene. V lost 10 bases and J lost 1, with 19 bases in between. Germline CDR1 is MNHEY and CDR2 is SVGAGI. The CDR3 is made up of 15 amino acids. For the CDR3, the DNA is TGTGCCACCTTGGGTCCCTCTGCAGGGAACACTGAAGCTTTCTTT. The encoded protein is CATLGPSAGNTEAFF.

The CDR3 DNA sequence: TGTGCCAGCAGCTTGGATACAGGGGGAGGTCTACGGGACACAGATACGCAGTATTTT. Encoded protein: CASSLDTGGGLRDTDTQYF. This chain uses TRBV5-5 with TRBJ2-3; 8 positions match TRBD1. Germline CDR1 reads SGHKS; CDR2 reads YYEKEE (reference sequence). Germline trimming cut 0 bases from V and 2 bases from J; bases unmatched to any gene: 14. The CDR3 spans 19 residues.

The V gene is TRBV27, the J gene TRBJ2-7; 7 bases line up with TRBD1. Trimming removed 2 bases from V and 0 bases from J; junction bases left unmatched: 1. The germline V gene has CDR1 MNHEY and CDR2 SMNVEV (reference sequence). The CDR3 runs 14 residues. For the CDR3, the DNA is TGTGCCAGCAGTTTAAGGACAGGCTCCTACGAGCAGTACTTC. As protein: CASSLRTGSYEQYF.

CDR3 nucleotide sequence: TGTGCCAGCAGCCGCACAGGGACCGGCAATCAGCCCCAGCATTTT. Amino acid sequence: CASSRTGTGNQPQHF. J is TRBJ1-5 and V is TRBV6-5; D may be TRBD1 (6 bases). Trimming stripped 6 bases from V and 2 bases from J, with 14 bases between. The CDR3 extends over 15 amino acids. Per germline, CDR1 MNHEY and CDR2 SVGAGI.